This T cell receptor beta chain was found in a study of shared clonotypes between healthy human individuals. Study-wide context: Three CD4 naive, three CD4 memory, two CD8 naive and one CD8 memory plate were used per donor.

The data were produced by immunoSEQ multiplex PCR, yet TCRdb's version contains in-frame clones alone and is incomplete. The sample lists some 2,000,000 clones, 85% to 95% occurring once. CDR3 length: 16 amino acids. V was cut by 1 base and J by 5 bases, with 17 bases left in between. Germline CDR1 and CDR2: SGHAT and FQNNGV. A CD45RA-negative memory subset and a CD45RA+ naive subset were separated from the CD4+ cells. V usage is TRBV11-2 and J usage is TRBJ1-1; weak D call: TRBD1 (5 bases). The material sequenced was naive CD4+ T cells sorted from blood. As to subset: CD45RA+ positively selected. The sequence came from a man aged 18 to 29 in good health. The CDR3 region is CASSLGRGERGTEAFF. DNA for the CDR3: TGTGCCAGCAGCTTAGGGCGGGGGGAACGAGGAACTGAAGCTTTCTTT.